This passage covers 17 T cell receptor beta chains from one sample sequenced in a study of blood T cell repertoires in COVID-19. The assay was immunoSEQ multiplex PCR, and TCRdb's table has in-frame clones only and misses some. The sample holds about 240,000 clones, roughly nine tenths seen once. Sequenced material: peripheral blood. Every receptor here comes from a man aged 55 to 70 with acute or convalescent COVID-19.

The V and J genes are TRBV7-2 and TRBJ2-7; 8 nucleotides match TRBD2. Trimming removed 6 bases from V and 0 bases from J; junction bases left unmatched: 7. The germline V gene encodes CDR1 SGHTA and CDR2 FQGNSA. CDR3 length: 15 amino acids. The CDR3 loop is CASSYLAGVSYEQYF. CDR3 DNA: TGTGCCAGCAGTTATCTAGCGGGCGTCTCCTACGAGCAGTACTTC.

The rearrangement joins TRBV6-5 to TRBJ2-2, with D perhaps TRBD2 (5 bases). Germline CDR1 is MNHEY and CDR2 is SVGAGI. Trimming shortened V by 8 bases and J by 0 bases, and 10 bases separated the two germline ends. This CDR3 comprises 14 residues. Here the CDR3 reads CASVSGTNTGELFF. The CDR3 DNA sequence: TGTGCCAGCGTAAGCGGCACGAACACCGGGGAGCTGTTTTTT.

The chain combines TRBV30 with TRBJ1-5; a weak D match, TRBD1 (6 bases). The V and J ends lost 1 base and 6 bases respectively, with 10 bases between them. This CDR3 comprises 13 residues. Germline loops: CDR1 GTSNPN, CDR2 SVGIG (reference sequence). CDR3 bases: TGTGCCTGGAGTGGCAGGGGCGGTCAGCCCCAGCATTTT. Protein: CAWSGRGGQPQHF.

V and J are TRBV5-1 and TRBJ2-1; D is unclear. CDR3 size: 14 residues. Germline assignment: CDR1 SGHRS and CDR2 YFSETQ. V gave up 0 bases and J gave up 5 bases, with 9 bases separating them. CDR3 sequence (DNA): TGCGCCAGCAGCTTGGGTGGGCCAAACAATGAGCAGTTCTTC. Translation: CASSLGGPNNEQFF. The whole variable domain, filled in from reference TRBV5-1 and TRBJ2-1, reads KAGVTQTPRYLIKTRGQQVTLSCSPISGHRSVSWYQQTPGQGLQFLFEYFSETQRNKGNFPGRFSGRQFSNSRSEMNVSTLELGDSALYLCASSLGGPNNEQFFGPGTRLTVL.

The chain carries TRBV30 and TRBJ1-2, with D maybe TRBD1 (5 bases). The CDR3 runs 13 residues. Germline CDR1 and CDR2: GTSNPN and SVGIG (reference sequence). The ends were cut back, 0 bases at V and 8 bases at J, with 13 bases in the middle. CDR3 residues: CAWSVGGRGGYTF. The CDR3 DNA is TGTGCCTGGAGTGTGGGGGGACGGGGCGGCTACACCTTC.

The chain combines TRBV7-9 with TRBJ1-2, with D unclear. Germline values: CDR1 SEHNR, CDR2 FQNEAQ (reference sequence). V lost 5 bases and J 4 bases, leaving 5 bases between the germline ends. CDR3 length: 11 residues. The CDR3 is CASSQSYGYTF. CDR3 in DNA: TGTGCCAGCAGCCAATCCTATGGCTACACCTTC.

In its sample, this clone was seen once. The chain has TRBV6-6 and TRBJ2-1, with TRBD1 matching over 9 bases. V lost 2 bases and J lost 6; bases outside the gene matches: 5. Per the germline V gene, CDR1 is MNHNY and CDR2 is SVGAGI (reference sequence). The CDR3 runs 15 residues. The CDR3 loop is CASSYGTGLINEQFF. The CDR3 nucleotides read TGTGCCAGCAGTTACGGGACAGGGTTAATCAATGAGCAGTTCTTC.

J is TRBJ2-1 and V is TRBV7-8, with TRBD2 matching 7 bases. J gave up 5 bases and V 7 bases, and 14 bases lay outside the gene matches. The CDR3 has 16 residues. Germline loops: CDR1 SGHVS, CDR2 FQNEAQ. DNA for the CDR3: TGTGCCAGCACAATCCGAGGGCGGGAGTCCCACAATGAGCAGTTCTTC. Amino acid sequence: CASTIRGRESHNEQFF.

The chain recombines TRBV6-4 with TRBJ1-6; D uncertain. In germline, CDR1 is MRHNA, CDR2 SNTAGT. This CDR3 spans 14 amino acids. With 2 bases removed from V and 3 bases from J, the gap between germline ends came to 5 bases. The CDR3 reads CASSDGSYNSPLHF. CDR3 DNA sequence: TGTGCCAGCAGTGACGGCAGCTATAATTCACCCCTCCACTTT.

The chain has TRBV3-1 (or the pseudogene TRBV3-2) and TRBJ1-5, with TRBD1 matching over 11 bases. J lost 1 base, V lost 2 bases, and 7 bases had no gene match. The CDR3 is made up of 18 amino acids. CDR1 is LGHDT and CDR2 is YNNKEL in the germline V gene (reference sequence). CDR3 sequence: CASSQPGQGGPSNQPQHF. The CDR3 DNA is TGTGCCAGCAGCCAACCGGGACAGGGGGGACCGAGCAATCAGCCCCAGCATTTT.

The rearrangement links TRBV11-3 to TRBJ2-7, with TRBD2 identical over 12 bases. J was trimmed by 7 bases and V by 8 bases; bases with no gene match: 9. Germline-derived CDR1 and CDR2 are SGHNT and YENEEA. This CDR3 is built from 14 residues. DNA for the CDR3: TGTGCCAGCGGAAGGACTAGCGGGGCTCGGGAGCAGTACTTC. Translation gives CASGRTSGAREQYF. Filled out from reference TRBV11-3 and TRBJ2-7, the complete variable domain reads EAGVVQSPRYKIIEKKQPVAFWCNPISGHNTLYWYLQNLGQGPELLIRYENEEAVDDSQLPKDRFSAERLKGVDSTLKIQPAELGDSAVYLCASGRTSGAREQYFGPGTRLTVT.

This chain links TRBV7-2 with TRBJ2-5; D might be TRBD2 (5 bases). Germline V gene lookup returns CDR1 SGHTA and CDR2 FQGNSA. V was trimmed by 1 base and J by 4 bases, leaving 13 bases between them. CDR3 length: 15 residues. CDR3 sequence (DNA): TGTGCCAGCAGCTTAGTTCCGGTGGGAGTAGAGACCCAGTACTTC. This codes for CASSLVPVGVETQYF.

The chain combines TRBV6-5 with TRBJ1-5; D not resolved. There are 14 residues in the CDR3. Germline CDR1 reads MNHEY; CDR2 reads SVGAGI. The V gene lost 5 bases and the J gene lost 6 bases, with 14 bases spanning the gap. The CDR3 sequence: CASSQDREVQPQHF. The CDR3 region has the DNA TGTGCCAGCAGTCAGGACCGGGAGGTTCAGCCCCAGCATTTT.

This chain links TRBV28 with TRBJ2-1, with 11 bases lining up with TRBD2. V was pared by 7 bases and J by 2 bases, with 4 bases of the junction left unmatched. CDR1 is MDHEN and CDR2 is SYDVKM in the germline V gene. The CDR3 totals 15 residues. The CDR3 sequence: CASILSGRAYNEQFF. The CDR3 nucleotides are TGTGCCAGCATCCTTAGCGGGAGGGCCTACAATGAGCAGTTCTTC.

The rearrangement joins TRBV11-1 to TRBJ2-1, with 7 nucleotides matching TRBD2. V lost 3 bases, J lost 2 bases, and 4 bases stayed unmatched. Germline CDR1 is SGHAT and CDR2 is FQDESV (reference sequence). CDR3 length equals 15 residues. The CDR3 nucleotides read TGTGCCAGCAGCTTTGGGCGGGAGCCCTACAATGAGCAGTTCTTC. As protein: CASSFGREPYNEQFF.

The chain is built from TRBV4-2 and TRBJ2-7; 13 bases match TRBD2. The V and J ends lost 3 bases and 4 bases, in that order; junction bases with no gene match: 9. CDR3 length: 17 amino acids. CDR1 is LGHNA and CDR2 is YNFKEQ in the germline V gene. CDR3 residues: CASSQEGLAGVKYEQYF. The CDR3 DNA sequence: TGTGCCAGCAGCCAGGAAGGACTAGCGGGAGTTAAATACGAGCAGTACTTC.

The CDR3 region has the DNA TGTGCCAGCAGCTTAACGGCGGGACTCTCTGGAAACACCATATATTTT. It translates to CASSLTAGLSGNTIYF. The rearrangement uses TRBV5-4 and TRBJ1-3; TRBD1 is a possible D gene (5 bases). V lost 2 bases and J lost 0, with 12 bases in between. This CDR3 contains 16 residues. Germline V lookup: CDR1 SGHNT, CDR2 YYREEE (reference sequence).